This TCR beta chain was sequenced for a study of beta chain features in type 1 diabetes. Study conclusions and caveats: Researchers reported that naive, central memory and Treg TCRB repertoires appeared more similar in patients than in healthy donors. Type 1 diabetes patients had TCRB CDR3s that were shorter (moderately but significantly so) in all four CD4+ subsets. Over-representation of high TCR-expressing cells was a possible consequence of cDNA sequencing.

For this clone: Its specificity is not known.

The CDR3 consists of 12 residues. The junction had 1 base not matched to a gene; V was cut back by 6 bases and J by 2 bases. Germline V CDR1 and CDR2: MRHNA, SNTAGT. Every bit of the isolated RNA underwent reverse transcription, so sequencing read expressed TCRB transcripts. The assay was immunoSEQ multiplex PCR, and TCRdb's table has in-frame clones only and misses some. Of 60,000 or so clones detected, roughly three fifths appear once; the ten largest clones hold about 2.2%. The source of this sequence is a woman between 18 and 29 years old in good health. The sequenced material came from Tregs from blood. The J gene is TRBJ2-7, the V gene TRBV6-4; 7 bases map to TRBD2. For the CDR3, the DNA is TGTGCCAGCAGGGGGGGGGCCTACGAGCAGTACTTC. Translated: CASRGGAYEQYF.